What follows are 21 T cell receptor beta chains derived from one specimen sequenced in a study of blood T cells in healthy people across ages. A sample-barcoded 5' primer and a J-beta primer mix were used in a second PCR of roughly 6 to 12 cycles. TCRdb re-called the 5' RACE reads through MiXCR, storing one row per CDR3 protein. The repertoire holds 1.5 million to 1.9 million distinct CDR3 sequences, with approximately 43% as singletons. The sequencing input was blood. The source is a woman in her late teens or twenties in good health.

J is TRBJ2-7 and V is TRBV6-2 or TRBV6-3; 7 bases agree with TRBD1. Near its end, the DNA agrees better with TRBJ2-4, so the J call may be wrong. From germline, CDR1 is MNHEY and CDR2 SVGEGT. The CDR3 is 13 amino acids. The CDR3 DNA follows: TGTGCCAGCAGTTACTCACAGGGGAACATTCAGTACTTC. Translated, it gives CASSYSQGNIQYF.

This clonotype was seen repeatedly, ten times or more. The CDR3 spells CASSQVTGSGANVLTF. DNA of the CDR3: TGCGCCAGCAGCCAAGTAACAGGGTCCGGGGCCAACGTCCTGACTTTC. V gene TRBV4-3 combines with J gene TRBJ2-6; D perhaps matches TRBD1 (6 bases). The CDR3 loop spans 16 amino acids. Per germline, CDR1 LGHNA and CDR2 YSLEER. V dropped 1 base and J dropped 4 bases, with 11 bases sitting between them.

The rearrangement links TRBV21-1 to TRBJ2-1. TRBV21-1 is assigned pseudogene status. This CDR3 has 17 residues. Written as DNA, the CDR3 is TGTGCCAGCAGCAAAGTACCTAAAAGGAAGTTAATCCACGAGCAGTTCTTC. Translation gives CASSKVPKRKLIHEQFF.

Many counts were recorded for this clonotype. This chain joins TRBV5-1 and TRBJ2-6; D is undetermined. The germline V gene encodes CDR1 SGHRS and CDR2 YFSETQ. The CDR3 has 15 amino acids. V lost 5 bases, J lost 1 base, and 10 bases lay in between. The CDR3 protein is CASSLTPSGANVLTF. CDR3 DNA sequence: TGCGCCAGCAGTTTAACACCGTCTGGGGCCAACGTCCTGACTTTC.

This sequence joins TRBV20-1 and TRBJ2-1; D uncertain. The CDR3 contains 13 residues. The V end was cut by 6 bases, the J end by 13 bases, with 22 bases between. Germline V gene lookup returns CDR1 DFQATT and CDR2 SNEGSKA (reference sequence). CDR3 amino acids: CSAMTLDQETQFF. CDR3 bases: TGCAGTGCCATGACCCTAGACCAAGAGACCCAGTTCTTC.

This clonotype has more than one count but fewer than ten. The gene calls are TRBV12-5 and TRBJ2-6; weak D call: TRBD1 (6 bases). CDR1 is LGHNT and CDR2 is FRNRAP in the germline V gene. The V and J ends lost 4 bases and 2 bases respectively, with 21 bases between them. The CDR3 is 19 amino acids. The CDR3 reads CASGSNTGSLGTGANVLTF. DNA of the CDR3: TGTGCTAGTGGTTCAAATACAGGGTCTCTGGGAACTGGGGCCAACGTCCTGACTTTC.

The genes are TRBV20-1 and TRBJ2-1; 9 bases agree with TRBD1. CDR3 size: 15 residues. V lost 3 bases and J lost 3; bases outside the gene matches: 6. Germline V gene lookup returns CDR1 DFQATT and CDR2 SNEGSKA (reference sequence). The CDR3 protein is CSASSTGGFYNEQFF. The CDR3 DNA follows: TGCAGTGCTAGTTCAACAGGGGGCTTCTACAATGAGCAGTTCTTC.

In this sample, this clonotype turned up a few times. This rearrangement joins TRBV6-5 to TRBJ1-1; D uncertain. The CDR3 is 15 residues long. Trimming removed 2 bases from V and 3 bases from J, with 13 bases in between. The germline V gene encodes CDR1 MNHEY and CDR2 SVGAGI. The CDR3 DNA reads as TGTGCCAGCAGTTACGGCGGGCTGGGGTACACTGAAGCTTTCTTT. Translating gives CASSYGGLGYTEAFF.

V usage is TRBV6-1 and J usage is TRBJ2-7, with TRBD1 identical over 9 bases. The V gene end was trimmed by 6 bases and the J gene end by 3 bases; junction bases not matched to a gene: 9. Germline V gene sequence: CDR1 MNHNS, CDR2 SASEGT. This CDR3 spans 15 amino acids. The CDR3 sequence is CASSLDRGIYYEQYF. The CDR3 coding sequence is TGTGCCAGCAGCCTGGACAGGGGAATCTACTACGAGCAGTACTTC.

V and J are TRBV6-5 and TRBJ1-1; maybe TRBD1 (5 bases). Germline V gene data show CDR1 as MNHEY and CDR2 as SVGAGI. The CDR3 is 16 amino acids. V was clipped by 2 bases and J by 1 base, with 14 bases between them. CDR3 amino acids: CASSYRTWRGNTEAFF. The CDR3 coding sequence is TGTGCCAGCAGTTACCGGACATGGAGGGGGAACACTGAAGCTTTCTTT.

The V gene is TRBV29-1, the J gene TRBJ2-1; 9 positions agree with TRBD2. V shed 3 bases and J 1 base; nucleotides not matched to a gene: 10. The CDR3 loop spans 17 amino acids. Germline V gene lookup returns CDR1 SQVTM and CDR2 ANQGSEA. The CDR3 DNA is TGCAGCGTTGATGGGGTAGCGGGAGTTCGGTCCTACAATGAGCAGTTCTTC. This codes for CSVDGVAGVRSYNEQFF.

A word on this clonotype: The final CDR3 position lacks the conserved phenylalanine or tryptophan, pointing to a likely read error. This CDR3 reads CSVADTSGANVLTL. CDR3 nucleotide sequence: TGCAGCGTAGCTGACACCTCTGGGGCCAACGTCCTGACTTTG. This chain links TRBV29-1 with TRBJ2-6; unclear D gene. From germline, CDR1 is SQVTM and CDR2 ANQGSEA. The V gene lost 6 bases and the J gene lost 0 bases, with 9 bases spanning the gap. This CDR3 region has 14 residues.

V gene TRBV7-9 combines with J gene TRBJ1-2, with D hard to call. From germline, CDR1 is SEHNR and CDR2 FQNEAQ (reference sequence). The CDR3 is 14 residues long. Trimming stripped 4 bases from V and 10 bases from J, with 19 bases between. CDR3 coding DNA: TGTGCCAGCAGCTCGATTCAGTTACCCGTTGACTACACCTTC. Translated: CASSSIQLPVDYTF.

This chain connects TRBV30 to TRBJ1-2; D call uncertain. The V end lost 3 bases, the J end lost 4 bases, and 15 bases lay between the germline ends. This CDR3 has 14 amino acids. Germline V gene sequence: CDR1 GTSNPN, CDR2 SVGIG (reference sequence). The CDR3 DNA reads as TGTGCCTGGAGAGGTAGGGCTAGGTCCTATGGCTACACCTTC. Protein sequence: CAWRGRARSYGYTF.

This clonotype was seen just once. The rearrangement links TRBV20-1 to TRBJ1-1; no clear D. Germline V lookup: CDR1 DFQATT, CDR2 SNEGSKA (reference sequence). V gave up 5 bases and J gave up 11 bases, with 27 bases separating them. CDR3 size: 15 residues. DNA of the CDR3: TGCAGTGCTGATGGGGTAGGGCCTCAGTACGAAGTTGCTTTCTTT. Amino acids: CSADGVGPQYEVAFF.

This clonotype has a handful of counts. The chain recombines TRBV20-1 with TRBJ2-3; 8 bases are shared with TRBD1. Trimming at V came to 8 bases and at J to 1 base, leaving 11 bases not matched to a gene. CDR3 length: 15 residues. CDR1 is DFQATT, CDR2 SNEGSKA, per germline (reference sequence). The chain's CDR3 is CSSSDRGSGTDTQYF. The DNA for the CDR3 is TGCAGTTCCTCCGACAGGGGCTCAGGCACAGATACGCAGTATTTT.

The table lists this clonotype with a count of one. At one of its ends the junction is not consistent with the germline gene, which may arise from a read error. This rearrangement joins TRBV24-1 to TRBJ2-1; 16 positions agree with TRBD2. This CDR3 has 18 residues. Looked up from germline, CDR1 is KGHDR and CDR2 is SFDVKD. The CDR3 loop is CAISDSGTSGGALNEQFF. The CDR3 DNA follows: TGTGCCATCAGTGATTCCGGGACTAGCGGGGGGGCCCTGAATGAGCAGTTCTTC.

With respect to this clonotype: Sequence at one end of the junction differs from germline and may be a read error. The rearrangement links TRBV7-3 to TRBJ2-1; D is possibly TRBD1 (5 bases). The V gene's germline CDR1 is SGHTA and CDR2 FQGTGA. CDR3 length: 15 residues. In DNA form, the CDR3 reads TGTGCCAGCAGCTTAATGTTAGGGGTAGTCACTGAGCAGATCTTC. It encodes CASSLMLGVVTEQIF.

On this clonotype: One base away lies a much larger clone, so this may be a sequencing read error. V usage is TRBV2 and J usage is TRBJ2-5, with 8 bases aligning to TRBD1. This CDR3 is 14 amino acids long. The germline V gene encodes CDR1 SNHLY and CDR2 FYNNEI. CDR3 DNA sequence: TGTGCCAGCAGTGACGCAGGGGGCATAGAGATCCAGTACTTC. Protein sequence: CASSDAGGIEIQYF. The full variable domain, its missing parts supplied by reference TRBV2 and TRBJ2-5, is EPEVTQTPSHQVTQMGQEVILRCVPISNHLYFYWYRQILGQKVEFLVSFYNNEISEKSEIFDDQFSVERPDGSNFTLKIRSTKLEDSAMYFCASSDAGGIEIQYFGPGTRLLVL.

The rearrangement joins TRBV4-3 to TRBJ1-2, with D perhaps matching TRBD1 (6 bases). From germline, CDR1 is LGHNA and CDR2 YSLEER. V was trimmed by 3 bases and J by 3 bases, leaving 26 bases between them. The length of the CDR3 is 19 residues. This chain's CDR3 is CASSQGSGEGLIAYYGYTF. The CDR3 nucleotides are TGCGCCAGCAGCCAGGGTTCAGGGGAAGGGTTGATAGCGTACTATGGCTACACCTTC.

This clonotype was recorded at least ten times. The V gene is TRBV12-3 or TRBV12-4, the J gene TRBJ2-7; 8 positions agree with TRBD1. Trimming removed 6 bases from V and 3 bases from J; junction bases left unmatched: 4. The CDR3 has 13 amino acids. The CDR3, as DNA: TGTGCCAGCAGGAGGACAGGGTACTACGAGCAGTACTTC. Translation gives CASRRTGYYEQYF.